A single sample is the source of the 9 T cell receptor beta chains below, sequenced in a study of blood T cell repertoires in COVID-19. Only in-frame clones appear in the TCRdb table, and some are missing; sequencing was by immunoSEQ multiplex PCR. The sample has over 110,000 clones, about four fifths seen once. Sequences were obtained from peripheral blood. The receptors stem from a man in his 70s who had recovered from COVID-19.

The V gene is TRBV20-1, the J gene TRBJ2-5; possibly TRBD1 for D (6 bases). V gave up 3 bases and J gave up 4 bases, with 12 bases separating them. This CDR3 is 13 amino acids long. Looked up from germline, CDR1 is DFQATT and CDR2 is SNEGSKA (reference sequence). Here the CDR3 reads CSASFQGRETQYF. In nucleotides, the CDR3 is TGCAGTGCTAGTTTCCAGGGGAGAGAGACCCAGTACTTC.

The chain has TRBV5-6 and TRBJ2-7; D unresolved. Germline values: CDR1 SGHDT, CDR2 YYEEEE. The CDR3 has 12 amino acids. V lost 4 bases and J 6 bases, leaving 11 bases between the germline ends. The CDR3 DNA reads TGTGCCAGCAGCACGGATTGGGCCGAGCAGTACTTC. It yields the protein CASSTDWAEQYF. The full variable domain, its missing parts supplied by reference TRBV5-6 and TRBJ2-7, is DAGVTQSPTHLIKTRGQQVTLRCSPKSGHDTVSWYQQALGQGPQFIFQYYEEEERQRGNFPDRFSGHQFPNYSSELNVNALLLGDSALYLCASSTDWAEQYFGPGTRLTVT.

This chain links TRBV29-1 with TRBJ2-2; 11 positions agree with TRBD2. This CDR3 is 16 amino acids long. In germline, CDR1 is SQVTM, CDR2 ANQGSEA. The trim removed 6 bases at V and 4 bases at J, leaving 10 bases unmatched. The CDR3, as DNA: TGCAGCGTGGGACGGCGACTAGCGGGAAGCACCGGGGAGCTGTTTTTT. Protein: CSVGRRLAGSTGELFF.

The rearrangement joins TRBV12-3 or TRBV12-4 to TRBJ2-1; D is perhaps TRBD2 (5 bases). This CDR3 contains 13 residues. The V gene lost 6 bases and the J gene lost 3 bases, with 9 bases spanning the gap. As DNA, the CDR3 is TGTGCCAGCAGGCTAGCAGGCTACAATGAGCAGTTCTTC. Amino acids: CASRLAGYNEQFF.

V is TRBV29-1 and J is TRBJ2-3, with 8 bases identical to TRBD2. With 5 bases clipped from V and 3 bases from J, the junction kept 4 bases outside the gene matches. The CDR3 totals 13 residues. Per the germline V gene, CDR1 is SQVTM and CDR2 is ANQGSEA. For the CDR3, the DNA is TGCAGCGTTCTGCGGGAGGAGACAGATACGCAGTATTTT. It is translated as CSVLREETDTQYF.

The J gene is TRBJ1-5, the V gene TRBV28, with TRBD1 matching over 7 bases. J lost 0 bases, V lost 6 bases, and 11 bases had no gene match. This CDR3 has 17 residues. Germline V gene lookup returns CDR1 MDHEN and CDR2 SYDVKM. CDR3 sequence: CASSFAGQSHSNQPQHF. CDR3 coding DNA: TGTGCCAGCAGCTTCGCGGGACAGAGCCATAGCAATCAGCCCCAGCATTTT.

The chain recombines TRBV19 with TRBJ2-5; 7 bases align to TRBD1. The CDR3 is made up of 15 amino acids. The germline CDR1 and CDR2 sequences are LNHDA and SQIVND (reference sequence). The V gene end was trimmed by 5 bases and the J gene end by 4 bases; junction bases not matched to a gene: 10. The CDR3 protein is CASSPQTGVGETQYF. For the CDR3, the DNA is TGTGCCAGTAGTCCTCAAACAGGGGTAGGAGAGACCCAGTACTTC.

The genes are TRBV12-3 or TRBV12-4 and TRBJ2-2; 7 bases align to TRBD1. The CDR3 contains 13 residues. Unmatched junction bases numbered 6, after V lost 9 bases and J lost 5 bases. CDR3 protein: CASTGTETGELFF. CDR3 nucleotide sequence: TGTGCCAGTACCGGGACAGAGACCGGGGAGCTGTTTTTT.

This rearrangement joins TRBV27 to TRBJ2-3, with 8 bases identical to TRBD2. The junction had 10 bases not matched to a gene; V was cut back by 7 bases and J by 4 bases. CDR1 is MNHEY and CDR2 is SMNVEV in the germline V gene (reference sequence). The CDR3 runs to 15 residues. CDR3 in amino acids: CASNRPGLGADTQYF. CDR3 bases: TGTGCCAGCAATCGCCCGGGACTAGGTGCAGATACGCAGTATTTT.